This record covers a single T cell receptor beta chain. Antigen specificity is unknown. CDR3 length: 13 residues. Germline lookup yields CDR1 SQVTM and CDR2 ANQGSEA. The V end lost 1 base, the J end lost 13 bases, and 17 bases lay between the germline ends. The data are from a study of post-analysis software for immune sequencing data. Whole-study results and caveats: In patients, TRBV5-6, TRBV5-1 and TRBV20-1 belonged to five TRBV segments found more frequently than in controls. Compared against controls, patients with multiple sclerosis displayed significantly lower normalized Chao1 diversity.

Prepared TCR beta cDNA libraries contained unique molecular identifiers. TCRdb itself ran the PCR reads through MiXCR, one entry per CDR3 protein. This table holds approximately 770,000 distinct CDR3 sequences, about 43% found once. This receptor was taken from a girl aged 5 to 17 with multiple sclerosis. The chain joins TRBV29-1 to TRBJ2-4; D might be TRBD2 (5 bases). The specimen was blood. CDR3 nucleotides: TGCAGCGTTGAAGCTGGAGCGATGAGGGAGCAGTACTTC. This translates into CSVEAGAMREQYF.